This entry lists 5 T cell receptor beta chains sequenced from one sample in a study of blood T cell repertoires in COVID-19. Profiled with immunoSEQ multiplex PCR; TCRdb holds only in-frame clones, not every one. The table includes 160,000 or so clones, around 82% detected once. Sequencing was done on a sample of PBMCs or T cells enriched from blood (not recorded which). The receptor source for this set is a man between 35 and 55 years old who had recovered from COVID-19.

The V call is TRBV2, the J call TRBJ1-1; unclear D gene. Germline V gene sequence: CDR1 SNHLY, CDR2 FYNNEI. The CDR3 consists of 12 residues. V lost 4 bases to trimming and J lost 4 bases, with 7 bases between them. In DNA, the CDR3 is TGTGCCAGCAGTGGGCGGGGCACTGAAGCTTTCTTT. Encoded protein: CASSGRGTEAFF.

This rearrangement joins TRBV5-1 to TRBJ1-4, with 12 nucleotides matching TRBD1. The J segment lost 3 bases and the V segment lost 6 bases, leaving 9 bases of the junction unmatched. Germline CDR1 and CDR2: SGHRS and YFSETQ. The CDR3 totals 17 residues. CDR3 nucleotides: TGCGCCAGCAACCCGGGACAGGGGGCGCGGGCTAATGAAAAACTGTTTTTT. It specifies CASNPGQGARANEKLFF.

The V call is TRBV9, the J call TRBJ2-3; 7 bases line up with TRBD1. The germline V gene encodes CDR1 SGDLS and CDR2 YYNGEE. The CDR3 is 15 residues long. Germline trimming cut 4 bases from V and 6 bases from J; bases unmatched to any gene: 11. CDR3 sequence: CASSTGQPRRDTQYF. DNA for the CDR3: TGTGCCAGCAGCACGGGACAGCCCAGAAGGGATACGCAGTATTTT.

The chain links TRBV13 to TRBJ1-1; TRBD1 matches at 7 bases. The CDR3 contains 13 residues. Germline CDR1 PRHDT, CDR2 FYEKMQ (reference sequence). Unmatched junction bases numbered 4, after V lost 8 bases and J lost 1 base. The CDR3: CASWGQTNTEAFF. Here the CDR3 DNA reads TGTGCCAGCTGGGGACAGACGAACACTGAAGCTTTCTTT.

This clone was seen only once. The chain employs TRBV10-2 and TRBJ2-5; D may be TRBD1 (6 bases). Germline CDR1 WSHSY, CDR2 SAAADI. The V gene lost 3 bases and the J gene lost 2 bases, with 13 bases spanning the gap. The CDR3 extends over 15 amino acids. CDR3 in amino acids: CASSEGGTGQETQYF. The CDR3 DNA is TGCGCCAGCAGTGAAGGGGGTACGGGGCAAGAGACCCAGTACTTC.